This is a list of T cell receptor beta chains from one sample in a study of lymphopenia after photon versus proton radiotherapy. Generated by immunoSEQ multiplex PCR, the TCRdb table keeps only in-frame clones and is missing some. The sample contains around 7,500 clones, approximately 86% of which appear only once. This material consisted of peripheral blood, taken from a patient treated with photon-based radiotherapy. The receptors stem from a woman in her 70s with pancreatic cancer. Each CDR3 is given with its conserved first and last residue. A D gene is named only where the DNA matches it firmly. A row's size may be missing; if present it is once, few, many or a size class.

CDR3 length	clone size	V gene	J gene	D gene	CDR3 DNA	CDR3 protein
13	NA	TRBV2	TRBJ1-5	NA	TGTGCCAGCGGTAACAGTGGCAATCAGCCCCAGCATTTT	CASGNSGNQPQHF
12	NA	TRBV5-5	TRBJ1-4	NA	TGTGCCAGCGGGTTGGACAGCGAAAAACTGTTTTTT	CASGLDSEKLFF
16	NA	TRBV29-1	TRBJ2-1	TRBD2	TGCAGCGTTGAAGACAGCTGGGGGGGGAGCACCAATGAGCAGTTCTTC	CSVEDSWGGSTNEQFF
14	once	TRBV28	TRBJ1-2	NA	TGTGCCAGCAGTAAGAACAGGGAGGTCTATGGCTACACCTTC	CASSKNREVYGYTF
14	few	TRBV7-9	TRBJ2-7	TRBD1	TGTGCCAGCAGCTTGTCAGGGGGCTTCGACGAGCAGTACTTC	CASSLSGGFDEQYF
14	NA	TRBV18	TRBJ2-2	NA	TGTGCCAGCTCCAGAGGGGGAAACACCGGGGAGCTGTTTTTT	CASSRGGNTGELFF
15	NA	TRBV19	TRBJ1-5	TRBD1	TGTGCCAGTAGTACGGGCTCAGGGGGCGGTCAGCCCCAGCATTTT	CASSTGSGGGQPQHF
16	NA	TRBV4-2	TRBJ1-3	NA	TGTGCCAGCAGCCAAGAGAGGGAGAGCTCTGGAAACACCATATATTTT	CASSQERESSGNTIYF
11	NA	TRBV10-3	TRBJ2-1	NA	TGTGCCATCAGTGAGGACAATGAGCAGTTCTTC	CAISEDNEQFF
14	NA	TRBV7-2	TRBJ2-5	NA	TGTGCCAGCAGCCCACGCGGAGGTCGAGAGACCCAGTACTTC	CASSPRGGRETQYF
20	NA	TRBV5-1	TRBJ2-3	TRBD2	TGCGCCAGCAGCTTGGCAGCAGGCTCGCGGACTAGCGGGATAAGAGATACGCAGTATTTT	CASSLAAGSRTSGIRDTQYF
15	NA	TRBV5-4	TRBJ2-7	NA	TGTGCCAGCAGCTCTGGACAGAGTAACTCCTACGAGCAGTACTTC	CASSSGQSNSYEQYF
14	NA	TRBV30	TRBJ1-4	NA	TGTGCCTGGAGCCCCGGGACCCTAGGAGAAAAACTGTTTTTT	CAWSPGTLGEKLFF
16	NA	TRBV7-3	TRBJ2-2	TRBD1	TGTGCCAGCAGCTTACACCGGGACAGTACCTCCGGGGAGCTGTTTTTT	CASSLHRDSTSGELFF
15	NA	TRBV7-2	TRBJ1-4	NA	TGTGCCAGCAGCTTATGGGGGACGACTAATGAAAAACTGTTTTTT	CASSLWGTTNEKLFF
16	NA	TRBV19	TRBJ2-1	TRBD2	TGTGCCAGTATGGGAGCGGGAGTAAGGTCCTACAATGAGCAGTTCTTC	CASMGAGVRSYNEQFF
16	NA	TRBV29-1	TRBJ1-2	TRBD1	TGCAGCGTAGCGGGATCTGGACAGGGGATTTTCTATGGCTACACCTTC	CSVAGSGQGIFYGYTF
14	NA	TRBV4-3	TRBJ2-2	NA	TGCGCCAGCAGCCAAGACAGAAACACCGGGGAGCTGTTTTTT	CASSQDRNTGELFF
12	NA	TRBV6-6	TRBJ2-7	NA	TGTGCCCTAAGGACAGACGCCTACGAGCAGTACTTC	CALRTDAYEQYF
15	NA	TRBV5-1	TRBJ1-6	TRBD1	TGCGCCAGCAGCTTTACAGGGGGTGATCGTTCACCCCTCCACTTT	CASSFTGGDRSPLHF
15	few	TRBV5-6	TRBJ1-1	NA	TGTGCCAGCAGCTCTGGCCCAGCGGGGGGCACTGAAGCTTTCTTT	CASSSGPAGGTEAFF
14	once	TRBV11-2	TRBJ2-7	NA	TGTGCCAGCAGCTTGGGGGCAGGGCGGGTCGAGCAGTACTTC	CASSLGAGRVEQYF